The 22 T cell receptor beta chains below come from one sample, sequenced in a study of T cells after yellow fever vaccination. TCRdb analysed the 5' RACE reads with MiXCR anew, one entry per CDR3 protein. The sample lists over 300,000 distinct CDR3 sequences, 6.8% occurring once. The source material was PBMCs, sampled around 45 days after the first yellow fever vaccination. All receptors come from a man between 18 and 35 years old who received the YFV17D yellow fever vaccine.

CDR3 residues: CSASLARLGEQYF. The CDR3 DNA is TGCAGTGCTAGTTTGGCCAGGTTGGGGGAGCAGTACTTC. This sequence joins TRBV20-1 and TRBJ2-7; no clear D gene. This CDR3 region has 13 residues. The germline gives CDR1 DFQATT, CDR2 SNEGSKA (reference sequence). Trimming cost V 3 bases and J 7 bases, with 16 bases left between them.

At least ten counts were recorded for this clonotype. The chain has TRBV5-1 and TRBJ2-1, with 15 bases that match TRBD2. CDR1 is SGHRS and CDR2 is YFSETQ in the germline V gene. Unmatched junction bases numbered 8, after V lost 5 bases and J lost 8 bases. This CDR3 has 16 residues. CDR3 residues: CASSRGLAGGPYEQFF. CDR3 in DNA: TGCGCCAGCAGTCGCGGACTAGCGGGGGGGCCCTATGAGCAGTTCTTC.

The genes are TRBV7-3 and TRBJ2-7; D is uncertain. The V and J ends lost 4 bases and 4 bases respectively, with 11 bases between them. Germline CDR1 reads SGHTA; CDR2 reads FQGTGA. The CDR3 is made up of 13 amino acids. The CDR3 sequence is CASSSPIQYEQYV. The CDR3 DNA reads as TGTGCCAGCAGCTCCCCCATCCAGTACGAGCAGTACGTC.

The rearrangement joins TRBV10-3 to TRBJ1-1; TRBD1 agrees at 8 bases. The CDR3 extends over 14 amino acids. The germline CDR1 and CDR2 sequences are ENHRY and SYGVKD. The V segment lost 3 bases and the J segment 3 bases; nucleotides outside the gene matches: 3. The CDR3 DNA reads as TGTGCCATCAGTGACTCGACAGGGGACACTGAAGCTTTCTTT. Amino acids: CAISDSTGDTEAFF.

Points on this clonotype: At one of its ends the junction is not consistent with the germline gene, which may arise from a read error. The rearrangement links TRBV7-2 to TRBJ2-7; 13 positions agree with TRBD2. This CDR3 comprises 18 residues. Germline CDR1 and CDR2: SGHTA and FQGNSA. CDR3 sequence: CASSLAGTSGVASYKQYF. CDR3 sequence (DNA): TGTGCCAGCAGCTTAGCCGGGACTAGCGGGGTAGCGTCCTACAAGCAGTACTTC.

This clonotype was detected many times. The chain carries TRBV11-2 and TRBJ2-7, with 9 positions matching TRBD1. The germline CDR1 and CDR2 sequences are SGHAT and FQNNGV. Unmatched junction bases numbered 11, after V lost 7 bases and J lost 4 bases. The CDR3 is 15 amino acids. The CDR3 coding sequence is TGTGCCAGCAACAATCACAGGGGGCGCAGTTACGAGCAGTACTTC. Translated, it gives CASNNHRGRSYEQYF.

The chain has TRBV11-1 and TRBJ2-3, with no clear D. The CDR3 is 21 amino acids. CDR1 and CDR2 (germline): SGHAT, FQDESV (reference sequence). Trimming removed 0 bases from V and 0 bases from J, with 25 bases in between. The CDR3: CASSLASSGLGFRQSTDTQYF. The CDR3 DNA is TGTGCCAGCAGCTTAGCGTCATCTGGGTTGGGTTTCCGCCAGAGCACAGATACGCAGTATTTT.

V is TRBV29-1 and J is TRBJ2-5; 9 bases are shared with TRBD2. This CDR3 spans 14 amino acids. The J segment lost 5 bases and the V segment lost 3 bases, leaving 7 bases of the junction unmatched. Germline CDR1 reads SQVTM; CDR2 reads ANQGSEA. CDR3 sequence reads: CSVEGTSFWETQYF. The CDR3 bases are TGCAGCGTTGAGGGGACTAGCTTTTGGGAGACCCAGTACTTC.

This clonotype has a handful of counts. The CDR3 is CSARPFPGLSYEQYF. In nucleotides, the CDR3 is TGCAGTGCTAGACCCTTCCCAGGACTATCCTACGAGCAGTACTTC. The rearrangement links TRBV20-1 to TRBJ2-7; a possible D gene is TRBD2 (6 bases). Germline-derived CDR1 and CDR2 are DFQATT and SNEGSKA (reference sequence). Trimming stripped 2 bases from V and 1 base from J, with 15 bases between. The CDR3 loop spans 15 amino acids.

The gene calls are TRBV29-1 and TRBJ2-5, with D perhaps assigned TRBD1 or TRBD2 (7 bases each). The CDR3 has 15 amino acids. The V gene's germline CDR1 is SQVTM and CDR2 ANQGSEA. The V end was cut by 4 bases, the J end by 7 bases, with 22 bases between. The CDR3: CSVATMQGEGGTQYF. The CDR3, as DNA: TGCAGCGTTGCGACTATGCAGGGGGAGGGAGGGACCCAGTACTTC.

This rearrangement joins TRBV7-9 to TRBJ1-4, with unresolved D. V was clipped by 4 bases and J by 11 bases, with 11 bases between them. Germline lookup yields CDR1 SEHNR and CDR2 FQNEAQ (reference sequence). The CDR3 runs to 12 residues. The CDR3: CASSSIVRKLFF. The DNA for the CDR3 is TGTGCCAGCAGCTCCATCGTAAGGAAACTGTTTTTT.

The CDR3 reads CASSQADGGQSSNQPQHF. The CDR3 DNA sequence: TGCGCCAGCAGCCAAGCTGACGGGGGGCAGTCGAGCAATCAGCCCCAGCATTTT. The V call is TRBV4-1, the J call TRBJ1-5, with D maybe TRBD1 (6 bases). CDR3 length: 18 amino acids. Trimming removed 1 base from V and 1 base from J, with 17 bases in between. The germline CDR1 and CDR2 sequences are MGHRA and YSYEKL.

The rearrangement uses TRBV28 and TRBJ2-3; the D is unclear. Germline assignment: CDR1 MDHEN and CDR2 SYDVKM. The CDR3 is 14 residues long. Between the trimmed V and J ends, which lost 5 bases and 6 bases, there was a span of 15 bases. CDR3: CASSPSHSADTQYF. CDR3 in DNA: TGTGCCAGCAGTCCCAGCCACTCAGCCGATACGCAGTATTTT.

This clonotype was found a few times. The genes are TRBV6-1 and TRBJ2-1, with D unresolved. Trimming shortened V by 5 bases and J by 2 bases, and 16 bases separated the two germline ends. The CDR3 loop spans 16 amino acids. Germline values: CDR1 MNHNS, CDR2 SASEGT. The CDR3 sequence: CASSMGPGTPYNEQFF. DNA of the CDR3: TGTGCCAGCAGTATGGGCCCCGGCACCCCCTACAATGAGCAGTTCTTC.

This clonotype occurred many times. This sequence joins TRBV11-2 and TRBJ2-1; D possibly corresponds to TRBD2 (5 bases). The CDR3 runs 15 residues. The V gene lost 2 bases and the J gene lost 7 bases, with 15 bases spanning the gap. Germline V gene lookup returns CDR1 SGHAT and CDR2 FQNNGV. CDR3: CASSLYASPENEQFF. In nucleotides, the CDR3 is TGTGCCAGCAGCTTATACGCTAGCCCGGAAAATGAGCAGTTCTTC.

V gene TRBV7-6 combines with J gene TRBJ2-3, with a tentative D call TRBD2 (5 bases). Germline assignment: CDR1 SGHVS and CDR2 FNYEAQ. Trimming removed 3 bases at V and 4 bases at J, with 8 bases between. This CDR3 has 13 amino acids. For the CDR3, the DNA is TGTGCCAGCAGCTTTTCGGGGTCAGATACGCAGTATTTT. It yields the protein CASSFSGSDTQYF. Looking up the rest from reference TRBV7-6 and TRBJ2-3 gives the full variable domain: GAGVSQSPRYKVTKRGQDVALRCDPISGHVSLYWYRQALGQGPEFLTYFNYEAQQDKSGLPNDRFSAERPEGSISTLTIQRTEQRDSAMYRCASSFSGSDTQYFGPGTRLTVL.

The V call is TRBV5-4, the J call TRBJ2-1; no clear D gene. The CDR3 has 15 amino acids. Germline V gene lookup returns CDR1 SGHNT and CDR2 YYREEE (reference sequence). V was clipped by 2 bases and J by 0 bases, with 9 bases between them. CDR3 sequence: CASSFGQSSYNEQFF. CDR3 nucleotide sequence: TGTGCCAGCAGCTTTGGGCAAAGCTCCTACAATGAGCAGTTCTTC.

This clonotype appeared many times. In DNA form, the CDR3 reads TGTGCCGCCGACAGGGGGCCTGGAGAGACCCAGTACTTC. This sequence encodes CAADRGPGETQYF. The chain uses TRBV10-3 and TRBJ2-5, with TRBD1 matching 10 bases. From germline, CDR1 is ENHRY and CDR2 SYGVKD. The CDR3 runs 13 residues. The junction had 7 bases not matched to a gene; V was cut back by 11 bases and J by 4 bases.

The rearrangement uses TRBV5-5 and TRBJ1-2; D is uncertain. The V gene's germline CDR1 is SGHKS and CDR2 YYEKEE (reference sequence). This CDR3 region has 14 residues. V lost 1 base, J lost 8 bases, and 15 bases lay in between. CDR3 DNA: TGTGCCAGCAGCTTGCGCCTAGAGGAAGGGGGCTACACCTTC. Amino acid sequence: CASSLRLEEGGYTF.

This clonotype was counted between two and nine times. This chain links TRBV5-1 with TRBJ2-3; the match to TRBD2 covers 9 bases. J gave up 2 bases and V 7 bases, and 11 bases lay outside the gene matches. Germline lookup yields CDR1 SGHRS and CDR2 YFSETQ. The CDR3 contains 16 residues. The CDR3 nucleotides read TGCGCCAGCTTTGCTAGCGGGGTCACCTTCACAGATACGCAGTATTTT. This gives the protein CASFASGVTFTDTQYF.

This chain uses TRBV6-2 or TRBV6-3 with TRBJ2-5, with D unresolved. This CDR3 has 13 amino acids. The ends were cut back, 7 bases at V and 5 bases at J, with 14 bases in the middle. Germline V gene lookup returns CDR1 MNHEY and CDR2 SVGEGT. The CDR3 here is CASINAPLETQYF. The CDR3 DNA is TGTGCCAGCATCAACGCCCCCCTCGAGACCCAGTACTTC.

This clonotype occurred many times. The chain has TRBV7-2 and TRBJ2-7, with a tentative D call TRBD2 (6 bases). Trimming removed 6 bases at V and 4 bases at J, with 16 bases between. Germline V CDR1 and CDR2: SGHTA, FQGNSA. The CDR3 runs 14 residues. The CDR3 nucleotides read TGTGCCAGCAGTCGGTCCGGGGGATGGTACGAGCAGTACTTC. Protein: CASSRSGGWYEQYF.